What follows is one TCR beta chain and its context. The source of the sample is a study of blood T cell repertoires in COVID-19. Study context: Both acute and convalescent COVID-19 samples were obtained from the United States, Italy and Spain. Nucleic acid was either cDNA or gDNA, and it came from T cells, B-cell-depleted T cells, or PBMCs.

Original methodology: Estimated nucleated cell counts came from reference gene primer amplification. Here immunoSEQ multiplex PCR was the method, and the copy in TCRdb shows in-frame clones only, minus some. That table gives V, J and clone size, and the DNA gave D and trimming. The sample consists of roughly 190,000 clones, 84% of them appearing once. J lost 10 bases, V lost 6 bases, and 10 bases had no gene match. The CDR3 covers 16 residues. Germline V gene lookup returns CDR1 SGHTA and CDR2 FQGNSA. The sample taken for sequencing was PBMCs or T cells enriched from blood (not recorded which). The sequence came from a woman between 25 and 40 years old who had been exposed to COVID-19. The rearrangement links TRBV7-2 to TRBJ1-6, with TRBD1 identical over 12 bases. The CDR3 DNA reads TGTGCCAGCAGTTCCCGGTCCGGGACAGGGGGCTCACCCCTCCACTTT. This sequence encodes CASSSRSGTGGSPLHF. Complete variable domain (other parts from reference TRBV7-2 and TRBJ1-6): GAGVSQSPSNKVTEKGKDVELRCDPISGHTALYWYRQSLGQGLEFLIYFQGNSAPDKSGLPSDRFSAERTGGSVSTLTIQRTQQEDSAVYLCASSSRSGTGGSPLHFGNGTRLTVT.